A single sample gave rise to the 14 T cell receptor beta chains below, sequenced in a study of blood T cells in healthy people across ages. The authors ran a second PCR of roughly 6 to 11 cycles using a sample-barcoded 5' primer and a J-beta primer mix. TCRdb re-derived calls from the 5' RACE reads in MiXCR, one entry per CDR3 protein. The sample carries approximately 830,000 distinct CDR3 sequences, around 62% recorded once. The specimen was blood. The receptors come from a man younger than 45 in good health.

This clonotype has a count of ten or more. The chain combines TRBV7-2 with TRBJ2-3, with 10 positions matching TRBD2. V lost 5 bases to trimming and J lost 6 bases; unmatched junction nucleotides: 11. The CDR3 contains 16 residues. Germline lookup yields CDR1 SGHTA and CDR2 FQGNSA. The CDR3 DNA reads as TGTGCCAGCAGCGTGAGGAGCGGGGGGGCCTCGGATACGCAGTATTTT. This codes for CASSVRSGGASDTQYF.

V is TRBV7-9 and J is TRBJ1-2; 9 nucleotides align to TRBD1. CDR3 length: 12 amino acids. From germline, CDR1 is SEHNR and CDR2 FQNEAQ (reference sequence). Here the CDR3 reads CAIDRGTYGYTF. CDR3 in DNA: TGTGCGATTGACAGGGGGACTTATGGCTACACCTTC. Complete variable domain (other parts from reference TRBV7-9 and TRBJ1-2): DTGVSQNPRHKITKRGQNVTFRCDPISEHNRLYWYRQTLGQGPEFLTYFQNEAQLEKSRLLSDRFSAERPKGSFSTLEIQRTEQGDSAMYLCAIDRGTYGYTFGSGTRLTVV.

The rearrangement links TRBV12-3 or TRBV12-4 to TRBJ2-4; the D gene is possibly TRBD1 (5 bases). The CDR3 consists of 14 residues. V gave up 2 bases and J gave up 8 bases, with 13 bases separating them. The CDR3 region has the DNA TGTGCCAGCAGTTTACCCAGGGATGCGGACATTCAGTACTTC. It specifies CASSLPRDADIQYF.

The rearrangement joins TRBV29-1 to TRBJ2-3; TRBD1 aligns across 7 bases. V trimming: 3 bases; J trimming: 2 bases; junction bases outside the gene matches: 5. The CDR3 covers 14 residues. From germline, CDR1 is SQVTM and CDR2 ANQGSEA. CDR3 DNA: TGCAGCGTTGAGGACAGGCGCAACACAGATACGCAGTATTTT. It codes for CSVEDRRNTDTQYF.

The chain recombines TRBV5-1 with TRBJ1-1; TRBD1 matches 7 bases. The CDR3 is made up of 15 amino acids. Germline trimming cut 4 bases from V and 1 base from J; bases unmatched to any gene: 7. Germline V gene sequence: CDR1 SGHRS, CDR2 YFSETQ. In DNA, the CDR3 is TGCGCCAGCAGCCCCGGGGGACAGCAGAACACTGAAGCTTTCTTT. This codes for CASSPGGQQNTEAFF.

This clonotype was counted between two and nine times. CDR3 amino acids: CASSDGTNLDTDTQYF. The CDR3 bases are TGTGCCAGCAGTGACGGGACAAACTTAGACACAGATACGCAGTATTTT. The chain couples TRBV25-1 to TRBJ2-3; maybe TRBD1 (6 bases). This CDR3 is 16 amino acids long. The V end was cut by 3 bases, the J end by 2 bases, with 15 bases between. Germline CDR1 reads MGHDK; CDR2 reads SYGVNS.

The J gene is TRBJ1-2, the V gene TRBV20-1; unclear D gene. CDR1 and CDR2 from the germline V gene are DFQATT and SNEGSKA (reference sequence). Deletions cut 0 bases from V and 7 bases from J, with 18 bases between. The CDR3 covers 15 residues. DNA of the CDR3: TGCAGTGCTAGAGATAAAGGGTTGGGAGGATTTGGCTACACCTTC. It specifies CSARDKGLGGFGYTF.

The table lists this clonotype with a few counts. The gene calls are TRBV7-2 and TRBJ2-3; D unclear. Germline V gene sequence: CDR1 SGHTA, CDR2 FQGNSA. V lost 2 bases to trimming and J lost 1 base, with 22 bases between them. This CDR3 spans 19 amino acids. The CDR3 region is CASSLISVQLIVGTDTQYF. In DNA, the CDR3 is TGTGCCAGCAGCTTAATCTCAGTCCAGTTGATCGTCGGCACAGATACGCAGTATTTT.

This clonotype showed up just a few times. The chain joins TRBV6-5 to TRBJ2-1; TRBD2 matches at 8 bases. The CDR3 loop spans 15 amino acids. The V and J ends lost 4 bases and 6 bases, in that order; junction bases with no gene match: 8. CDR1 and CDR2 (germline): MNHEY, SVGAGI. In DNA form, the CDR3 reads TGTGCCAGCAGTTCCAATCGCGGGGGGCGCAATGAGCAGTTCTTC. Protein: CASSSNRGGRNEQFF.

This clonotype was observed once. This chain links TRBV6-5 with TRBJ2-5, with TRBD1 matching over 9 bases. The length of the CDR3 is 15 residues. The J segment lost 5 bases and the V segment lost 5 bases, leaving 9 bases of the junction unmatched. Germline values: CDR1 MNHEY, CDR2 SVGAGI. The CDR3 loop reads CASSLSTGGTETQYF. CDR3 coding DNA: TGTGCCAGCAGTCTATCGACAGGGGGGACGGAGACCCAGTACTTC.

This clonotype turned up a few times. The chain couples TRBV29-1 to TRBJ2-1; 9 bases fit TRBD2. The CDR3 length is 17 residues. From germline, CDR1 is SQVTM and CDR2 ANQGSEA. V lost 8 bases to trimming and J lost 3 bases; unmatched junction nucleotides: 17. CDR3 coding DNA: TGCAGCCATCCAGCGCGTAGCGGGGGACTCAACTACAATGAGCAGTTCTTC. It codes for CSHPARSGGLNYNEQFF.

This clonotype was seen a few times. The chain joins TRBV7-9 to TRBJ2-1; 8 nucleotides agree with TRBD1. Germline V gene lookup returns CDR1 SEHNR and CDR2 FQNEAQ (reference sequence). With 4 bases clipped from V and 2 bases from J, the junction kept 10 bases outside the gene matches. This CDR3 spans 17 amino acids. The CDR3 region is CASSYPSRTGPYNEQFF. CDR3 bases: TGTGCCAGCAGCTACCCTTCCCGGACAGGGCCCTACAATGAGCAGTTCTTC.

This clonotype was recorded a few times. The gene calls are TRBV6-2 or TRBV6-3 and TRBJ2-5; 9 nucleotides align to TRBD1. CDR3 length equals 13 residues. Trimming cost V 7 bases and J 3 bases; bases outside gene matches: 3. Germline values: CDR1 MNHEY, CDR2 SVGEGT. CDR3 residues: CASIRTGEETQYF. The DNA of the CDR3 is TGTGCCAGCATTAGGACAGGGGAAGAGACCCAGTACTTC.

In this sample, this clonotype turned up once. One end of the junction is discordant with germline, which a read error may explain. This chain joins TRBV12-3 or TRBV12-4 and TRBJ2-7; maybe TRBD1 (6 bases). This CDR3 contains 15 residues. The CDR3 is CAGSPRGTWLYEQYF. In DNA form, the CDR3 reads TGTGCCGGCAGTCCTAGAGGGACATGGCTCTACGAGCAGTACTTC.